The 25 T cell receptor beta chains presented below share a single source sample, sequenced in a study of blood T cell repertoires in COVID-19. The table came from immunoSEQ multiplex PCR; TCRdb's copy has only in-frame clones and leaves some out. The sample includes about 160,000 clones, roughly 91% of them seen just once. Sample: peripheral blood. The source of these receptors is a young man with acute or convalescent COVID-19.

The chain has TRBV7-2 and TRBJ1-2; 9 bases are a match to TRBD1. The CDR3 has 15 amino acids. The trim removed 7 bases at V and 7 bases at J, leaving 13 bases unmatched. CDR1 is SGHTA and CDR2 is FQGNSA in the germline V gene. The CDR3 reads CASTSRTGAFVGYTF. In DNA, the CDR3 is TGTGCCAGCACCTCGCGGACAGGGGCCTTCGTTGGCTACACCTTC. The variable domain in full, completed from reference TRBV7-2 and TRBJ1-2, reads GAGVSQSPSNKVTEKGKDVELRCDPISGHTALYWYRQSLGQGLEFLIYFQGNSAPDKSGLPSDRFSAERTGGSVSTLTIQRTQQEDSAVYLCASTSRTGAFVGYTFGSGTRLTVV.

The rearrangement uses TRBV19 and TRBJ2-1; 10 bases are shared with TRBD2. Looked up from germline, CDR1 is LNHDA and CDR2 is SQIVND (reference sequence). The V gene end was trimmed by 4 bases and the J gene end by 7 bases; junction bases not matched to a gene: 4. The CDR3 has 14 residues. The CDR3 DNA is TGTGCCAGTAGTACTAGCGGGAGTGCTAATGAGCAGTTCTTC. Protein product: CASSTSGSANEQFF.

The chain links TRBV11-2 to TRBJ2-7; 8 nucleotides line up with TRBD2. V was clipped by 7 bases and J by 4 bases; unmatched bases: 12. The V gene's germline CDR1 is SGHAT and CDR2 FQNNGV. This CDR3 has 15 amino acids. CDR3 residues: CASITGGTRSYEQYF. CDR3 coding DNA: TGTGCCAGCATCACGGGGGGGACTAGGTCTTACGAGCAGTACTTC.

The chain is built from TRBV9 and TRBJ2-3, with 11 nucleotides matching TRBD2. This CDR3 is 17 amino acids long. The germline gives CDR1 SGDLS, CDR2 YYNGEE. Losses at the gene ends were 4 bases for V and 0 bases for J; bases not matched to a gene: 7. The DNA of the CDR3 is TGTGCCAGCAGCAATCTAGCGGGGGGACGGAGCACAGATACGCAGTATTTT. This sequence encodes CASSNLAGGRSTDTQYF.

The chain couples TRBV24-1 to TRBJ2-1; 8 bases agree with TRBD1. Trimming removed 3 bases from V and 8 bases from J; junction bases left unmatched: 17. The CDR3 covers 18 residues. CDR1 is KGHDR and CDR2 is SFDVKD in the germline V gene. The DNA of the CDR3 is TGTGCCACCAGTGATCCCAAAGATGACAGGGGAAGGGTACATGAGCAGTTCTTC. It yields the protein CATSDPKDDRGRVHEQFF.

This clone was recorded a few times. V and J are TRBV5-1 and TRBJ2-7; tentative D call: TRBD2 (5 bases). Trimming took 4 bases from V and 3 from J, leaving 14 bases between them. The CDR3 covers 14 residues. Germline V gene sequence: CDR1 SGHRS, CDR2 YFSETQ. CDR3 bases: TGCGCCAGCAGCCCTTTTGACGGAGGCTACGAGCAGTACTTC. Its protein is CASSPFDGGYEQYF. Full variable domain (missing parts from reference TRBV5-1 and TRBJ2-7): KAGVTQTPRYLIKTRGQQVTLSCSPISGHRSVSWYQQTPGQGLQFLFEYFSETQRNKGNFPGRFSGRQFSNSRSEMNVSTLELGDSALYLCASSPFDGGYEQYFGPGTRLTVT.

This chain connects TRBV5-1 to TRBJ2-7, with a possible D match to TRBD2 (5 bases). The CDR3 sequence is 15 residues long. Germline-derived CDR1 and CDR2 are SGHRS and YFSETQ. The germline V and J ends were trimmed by 0 bases and 0 bases, with 10 bases remaining between them. CDR3 sequence (DNA): TGCGCCAGCAGCTTGGAGTCGGAGGCCTCCTACGAGCAGTACTTC. It specifies CASSLESEASYEQYF.

The CDR3 DNA sequence: TGTGCCAGCTCACCTGCTCGGACAGGGGCGGCCTATGGCTACACCTTC. Its translation: CASSPARTGAAYGYTF. V is TRBV18 and J is TRBJ1-2; 9 bases are shared with TRBD1. The CDR3 covers 16 residues. J lost 4 bases, V lost 3 bases, and 9 bases had no gene match. Germline values: CDR1 KGHSH, CDR2 LQKENI.

This sequence joins TRBV11-2 and TRBJ1-2, with D possibly being TRBD1 (5 bases). Germline assignment: CDR1 SGHAT and CDR2 FQNNGV. The CDR3 covers 14 residues. Trimming left V 1 base short and J 5 bases short, with 11 bases between. The CDR3 DNA reads TGTGCCAGCAGCTTAGCCGCGGGACGGTATGGCTACACCTTC. This sequence encodes CASSLAAGRYGYTF.

The chain couples TRBV28 to TRBJ2-3; possible D gene TRBD1, 5 bases. Germline V gene sequence: CDR1 MDHEN, CDR2 SYDVKM. The V gene lost 7 bases and the J gene lost 3 bases, with 17 bases spanning the gap. This CDR3 comprises 15 residues. The CDR3 here is CASTPGGRETDTQYF. For the CDR3, the DNA is TGTGCCAGCACCCCGGGCGGCAGGGAAACAGATACGCAGTATTTT.

The chain employs TRBV5-1 and TRBJ2-3, with TRBD2 identical over 14 bases. Germline CDR1 is SGHRS and CDR2 is YFSETQ. V lost 3 bases and J lost 3; bases outside the gene matches: 6. CDR3 length: 17 amino acids. This CDR3 reads CASSSRLAGGMTDTQYF. Here the CDR3 DNA reads TGCGCCAGCAGCTCGCGACTAGCGGGAGGGATGACAGATACGCAGTATTTT.

The chain employs TRBV5-4 and TRBJ1-1; unclear D gene. Germline V CDR1 and CDR2: SGHNT, YYREEE (reference sequence). The CDR3 covers 15 residues. V lost 4 bases to trimming and J lost 5 bases, with 18 bases between them. Here the CDR3 reads CASSHASTPGTEAFF. As DNA, the CDR3 is TGTGCCAGCAGCCATGCCTCGACACCGGGGACTGAAGCTTTCTTT.

The chain joins TRBV12-5 to TRBJ1-1, with D hard to call. The germline V gene has CDR1 LGHNT and CDR2 FRNRAP. V dropped 2 bases and J dropped 7 bases, with 8 bases sitting between them. The CDR3 runs 12 residues. DNA for the CDR3: TGTGCTAGTGGTTTGTCCACCGGTGAAGCTTTCTTT. Translation gives CASGLSTGEAFF.

V and J are TRBV7-7 and TRBJ2-5; D gene uncertain. V lost 2 bases to trimming and J lost 2 bases, with 12 bases between them. This CDR3 contains 15 residues. Germline CDR1 is SSHAT and CDR2 is FNYEAQ (reference sequence). The CDR3 DNA follows: TGTGCCAGCAGCTTAAACCGCGGCAAACAAGAGACCCAGTACTTC. It codes for CASSLNRGKQETQYF.

The chain is built from TRBV30 and TRBJ2-7; TRBD2 is a possible D gene (5 bases). The CDR3 length is 15 residues. The germline V gene encodes CDR1 GTSNPN and CDR2 SVGIG (reference sequence). The V gene lost 2 bases and the J gene lost 5 bases, with 19 bases spanning the gap. The CDR3 protein is CAWSTRGRMHDEQYF. Written as DNA, the CDR3 is TGTGCCTGGAGTACACGGGGTCGAATGCATGACGAGCAGTACTTC.

The gene calls are TRBV12-3 or TRBV12-4 and TRBJ2-1; TRBD1 is a possible D gene (5 bases). There are 13 residues in the CDR3. V lost 2 bases to trimming and J lost 7 bases, with 9 bases between them. CDR3 residues: CASSLIPGNEQFF. As DNA, the CDR3 is TGTGCCAGCAGTTTAATACCAGGGAATGAGCAGTTCTTC.

The rearrangement joins TRBV15 to TRBJ1-5; TRBD1 might be the D (6 bases). V was pared by 1 base and J by 4 bases, with 8 bases between. The CDR3 sequence is 14 residues long. Germline V gene lookup returns CDR1 LNHNV and CDR2 YYDKDF (reference sequence). The CDR3 region is CATSRVGGNQPQHF. The CDR3 bases are TGTGCCACCAGCAGAGTAGGGGGAAATCAGCCCCAGCATTTT.

This chain links TRBV5-1 with TRBJ2-7, with 7 bases lining up with TRBD2. CDR1 is SGHRS and CDR2 is YFSETQ in the germline V gene. The CDR3 has 14 amino acids. Unmatched junction bases numbered 4, after V lost 2 bases and J lost 2 bases. In nucleotides, the CDR3 is TGCGCCAGCAGCTTCGGAGCGGGAACCTACGAGCAGTACTTC. It codes for CASSFGAGTYEQYF.

The chain couples TRBV5-1 to TRBJ1-2; a weak D match, TRBD1 (6 bases). Germline CDR1 and CDR2: SGHRS and YFSETQ. V lost 4 bases and J 2 bases, leaving 12 bases between the germline ends. This CDR3 comprises 14 residues. The CDR3 DNA follows: TGCGCCAGCAGCATCCGGGACAAGAACTATGGCTACACCTTC. The encoded protein is CASSIRDKNYGYTF. Variable domain in full (rest from reference TRBV5-1 and TRBJ1-2): KAGVTQTPRYLIKTRGQQVTLSCSPISGHRSVSWYQQTPGQGLQFLFEYFSETQRNKGNFPGRFSGRQFSNSRSEMNVSTLELGDSALYLCASSIRDKNYGYTFGSGTRLTVV.

The V call is TRBV2, the J call TRBJ1-5, with D possibly matching TRBD1 (5 bases). The germline gives CDR1 SNHLY, CDR2 FYNNEI. CDR3 length: 15 residues. Trimming left V 6 bases short and J 0 bases short, with 12 bases between. The CDR3 here is CASRIPGDSNQPQHF. CDR3 sequence (DNA): TGTGCCAGCAGAATTCCGGGGGATAGCAATCAGCCCCAGCATTTT.

The rearrangement joins TRBV18 to TRBJ2-1; a weak D match, TRBD2 (5 bases). Per the germline V gene, CDR1 is KGHSH and CDR2 is LQKENI. This CDR3 contains 15 residues. Trimming took 4 bases from V and 5 from J, leaving 15 bases between them. Here the CDR3 DNA reads TGTGCCAGCTCACGTACGGGGAGAAAGGACAATGAGCAGTTCTTC. Its translation: CASSRTGRKDNEQFF.

The chain has TRBV4-1 and TRBJ2-7, with a weak D call TRBD2 (5 bases). The germline CDR1 and CDR2 sequences are MGHRA and YSYEKL. The CDR3 length is 14 residues. The germline V and J ends were trimmed by 2 bases and 4 bases, with 12 bases remaining between them. The CDR3 DNA sequence: TGCGCCAGCAGCCAATTCGGAGGCAGGTACGAGCAGTACTTC. Translating gives CASSQFGGRYEQYF.

This chain joins TRBV6-5 and TRBJ1-2; D uncertain. The CDR3 runs to 14 residues. Per the germline V gene, CDR1 is MNHEY and CDR2 is SVGAGI. V lost 2 bases and J 8 bases, leaving 15 bases between the germline ends. The chain's CDR3 is CASSYRGFIGGYTF. The CDR3 DNA reads TGTGCCAGCAGTTACCGAGGTTTTATTGGCGGCTACACCTTC.

The V call is TRBV6-5, the J call TRBJ2-1, with 10 bases identical to TRBD1. The ends lost 6 bases at V and 7 bases at J; junction bases unmatched: 3. There are 13 residues in the CDR3. CDR1 and CDR2 (germline): MNHEY, SVGAGI. CDR3 nucleotide sequence: TGTGCCAGCAGCCAGGACAGGGGGAATGAGCAGTTCTTC. Its protein product is CASSQDRGNEQFF.

This chain's CDR3 is CASQGSTDTQYF. The CDR3, as DNA: TGTGCCAGCCAGGGTTCCACAGATACGCAGTATTTT. The V call is TRBV6-6, the J call TRBJ2-3; tentative D call: TRBD1 (5 bases). The CDR3 consists of 12 residues. CDR1 and CDR2 (germline): MNHNY, SVGAGI (reference sequence). Trimming pared 8 bases from V and 2 bases from J, leaving 8 bases between.